Each of the 12 T cell receptor beta chains below was sequenced from the same sample in a study of Tregs in tolerant kidney transplant recipients. Measured with immunoSEQ multiplex PCR; TCRdb has only the in-frame clones, and not every one. Of more than 15,000 clones listed, just over 90% are singletons. Sample: CD8+ T cells from blood. These receptors came from a human donor in good health.

The chain has TRBV11-3 and TRBJ1-1; perhaps TRBD1 as D (5 bases). Trimming shortened V by 5 bases and J by 8 bases, and 9 bases separated the two germline ends. Germline V CDR1 and CDR2: SGHNT, YENEEA. The CDR3 totals 11 residues. The CDR3 loop is CASSANREAFF. The CDR3 nucleotides read TGTGCCAGCAGCGCCAACAGGGAAGCTTTCTTT.

The genes are TRBV7-3 and TRBJ1-3; maybe TRBD1 (5 bases). The CDR3 length is 19 residues. The germline V and J ends were trimmed by 1 base and 1 base, with 20 bases remaining between them. Germline V gives CDR1 SGHTA, CDR2 FQGTGA. CDR3 in DNA: TGTGCCAGCAGCTTAAAAATATCTGGGGACTTACTTTCTGGAAACACCATATATTTT. Translating gives CASSLKISGDLLSGNTIYF.

The CDR3 DNA follows: TGTGCCAGCAGCTTTGGAGCTACCAACACCGGGGAGCTGTTTTTT. Amino acid sequence: CASSFGATNTGELFF. The gene calls are TRBV7-3 and TRBJ2-2; D is unclear. This CDR3 is 15 amino acids long. Trimming took 3 bases from V and 2 from J, leaving 10 bases between them. Germline V CDR1 and CDR2: SGHTA, FQGTGA.

V and J are TRBV10-3 and TRBJ1-4; no definite D call. Between the trimmed V and J ends, which lost 3 bases and 7 bases, there was a span of 12 bases. CDR3 length: 14 residues. Germline V gene lookup returns CDR1 ENHRY and CDR2 SYGVKD. Here the CDR3 DNA reads TGTGCCATCAGTGACGGGAACCCTTCTGAAAAACTGTTTTTT. Translation gives CAISDGNPSEKLFF.

The V gene is TRBV6-5, the J gene TRBJ1-4; perhaps TRBD1 as D (6 bases). Germline loops: CDR1 MNHEY, CDR2 SVGAGI. The germline V and J ends were trimmed by 2 bases and 14 bases, with 9 bases remaining between them. The CDR3 runs to 11 residues. The CDR3 loop reads CASSYGGVLFF. CDR3 in DNA: TGTGCCAGCAGTTACGGGGGCGTCCTGTTTTTT.

The gene calls are TRBV5-1 and TRBJ2-1; D is tentatively TRBD1 or TRBD2 (6 bases each). V gave up 2 bases and J gave up 7 bases, with 13 bases separating them. CDR3 size: 14 residues. Germline assignment: CDR1 SGHRS and CDR2 YFSETQ. The CDR3 DNA sequence: TGCGCCAGCAGCTTACTAGGGGGGTCTAATGAGCAGTTCTTC. Its translation: CASSLLGGSNEQFF.

This clone was picked up one time. The V gene is TRBV15, the J gene TRBJ2-3, with unresolved D. Germline assignment: CDR1 LNHNV and CDR2 YYDKDF (reference sequence). Trimming removed 3 bases from V and 8 bases from J, with 21 bases in between. CDR3 length: 16 amino acids. For the CDR3, the DNA is TGTGCCACCAGCAGCGTCACTTCACTCCGTCCCGGTACGCAGTATTTT. This encodes CATSSVTSLRPGTQYF.

The chain recombines TRBV7-9 with TRBJ1-1; D gene ambiguous. The germline gives CDR1 SEHNR, CDR2 FQNEAQ (reference sequence). The CDR3 loop spans 13 amino acids. The V end lost 5 bases, the J end lost 5 bases, and 12 bases lay between the germline ends. CDR3 amino acids: CASSPPVRTEAFF. The CDR3 bases are TGTGCCAGCAGCCCACCCGTACGGACTGAAGCTTTCTTT.

Details on this clone: Within the sample, other DNA sequences also encode this same CDR3. J is TRBJ2-1 and V is TRBV7-2, with D maybe TRBD1 (5 bases). The ends were cut back, 0 bases at V and 5 bases at J, with 5 bases in the middle. CDR3 length equals 13 residues. Germline CDR1 and CDR2: SGHTA and FQGNSA. CDR3 region: CASSLAGDNEQFF. The CDR3, as DNA: TGTGCCAGCAGCTTAGCAGGGGACAATGAGCAGTTCTTC.

CDR3 bases: TGTGCCAGCAGCTTGTATCGGGGGCTTTATGAAGATACGCAGTATTTT. Encoded protein: CASSLYRGLYEDTQYF. The chain uses TRBV5-6 and TRBJ2-3, with D perhaps given as TRBD1 or TRBD2 (6 bases each). The CDR3 extends over 16 amino acids. In germline, CDR1 is SGHDT, CDR2 YYEEEE. The V end was cut by 1 base, the J end by 5 bases, with 17 bases between.

This clone showed up just once. The chain links TRBV9 to TRBJ1-2; TRBD1 matches at 9 bases. V shed 4 bases, J shed 2 bases, and the junction held 3 bases outside the gene matches. The CDR3 runs to 14 residues. Germline V CDR1 and CDR2: SGDLS, YYNGEE. CDR3 in DNA: TGTGCCAGCAGCCCCGACAGGGGGAACTATGGCTACACCTTC. It encodes CASSPDRGNYGYTF.

V gene TRBV5-5 combines with J gene TRBJ2-5, with 9 bases fitting TRBD2. After removal of 5 bases from V and 4 bases from J, the junction contained 6 bases not matched to a gene. The germline V gene encodes CDR1 SGHKS and CDR2 YYEKEE (reference sequence). The CDR3 extends over 14 amino acids. The CDR3 spells CASRKLAGLETQYF. In DNA, the CDR3 is TGTGCCAGCAGGAAGCTAGCGGGATTAGAGACCCAGTACTTC. The whole variable domain, filled in from reference TRBV5-5 and TRBJ2-5, reads DAGVTQSPTHLIKTRGQQVTLRCSPISGHKSVSWYQQVLGQGPQFIFQYYEKEERGRGNFPDRFSARQFPNYSSELNVNALLLGDSALYLCASRKLAGLETQYFGPGTRLLVL.